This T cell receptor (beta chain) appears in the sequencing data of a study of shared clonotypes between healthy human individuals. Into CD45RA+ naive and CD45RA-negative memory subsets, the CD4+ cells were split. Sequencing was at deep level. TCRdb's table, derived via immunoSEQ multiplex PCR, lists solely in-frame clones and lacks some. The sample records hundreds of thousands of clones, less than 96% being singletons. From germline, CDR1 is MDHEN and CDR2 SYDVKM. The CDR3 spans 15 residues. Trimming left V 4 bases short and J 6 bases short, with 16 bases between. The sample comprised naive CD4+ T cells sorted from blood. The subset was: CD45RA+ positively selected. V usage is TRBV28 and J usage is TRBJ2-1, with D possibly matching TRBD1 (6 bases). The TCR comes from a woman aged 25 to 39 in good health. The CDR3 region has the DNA TGTGCCAGCAGTTGGACCGGACAGCCCGGCAATGAGCAGTTCTTC. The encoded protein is CASSWTGQPGNEQFF.